Following are 32 T cell receptor beta chains from one sample sequenced in a study of blood T cell repertoires in COVID-19. The repertoire was sequenced with immunoSEQ multiplex PCR; TCRdb's copy has only in-frame clones and lacks some. The data hold a few hundred thousand clones, with around 84% observed a single time. The specimen was PBMCs or T cells enriched from blood (not recorded which). Source of these receptors: a man aged 25-45 years with acute COVID-19.

CDR3: CASSLARGSLYNSPLHF. The DNA of the CDR3 is TGTGCCAGCAGCTTAGCACGAGGAAGTTTGTATAATTCACCCCTCCACTTT. The rearrangement links TRBV7-8 to TRBJ1-6; no clear D. The germline V gene encodes CDR1 SGHVS and CDR2 FQNEAQ. V was shortened by 0 bases and J by 4 bases, with 13 bases between the two germline ends. CDR3 length: 17 amino acids.

V is TRBV25-1 and J is TRBJ2-5, with TRBD2 as a possible D gene (6 bases). CDR3 length: 15 amino acids. Trimming removed 4 bases at V and 2 bases at J, with 14 bases between. Germline CDR1 reads MGHDK; CDR2 reads SYGVNS. CDR3 bases: TGTGCCAGCAGTGTAGTCGGGGCGGGACAAGAGACCCAGTACTTC. Translated: CASSVVGAGQETQYF.

The V call is TRBV28, the J call TRBJ1-2; maybe TRBD1 (5 bases). CDR1 and CDR2 from the germline V gene are MDHEN and SYDVKM. The CDR3 has 19 amino acids. Deletions cut 6 bases from V and 6 bases from J, with 32 bases between. Here the CDR3 DNA reads TGTGCCAGCAGGGGTCAGGGAAGACCCGGGCAATTGTATACCGATGGCTACACCTTC. Translated, it gives CASRGQGRPGQLYTDGYTF.

DNA for the CDR3: TGTGCCACCAGGAGACTAGCGGTGTACACAGATACGCAGTATTTT. Protein sequence: CATRRLAVYTDTQYF. This rearrangement joins TRBV15 to TRBJ2-3, with 9 bases lining up with TRBD2. The germline V gene encodes CDR1 LNHNV and CDR2 YYDKDF (reference sequence). Trimming removed 6 bases from V and 2 bases from J; junction bases left unmatched: 6. This CDR3 is 15 amino acids long.

The chain combines TRBV27 with TRBJ2-3; TRBD1 might be the D (5 bases). Germline CDR1 MNHEY, CDR2 SMNVEV (reference sequence). With 6 bases removed from V and 0 bases from J, the gap between germline ends came to 10 bases. CDR3 length: 14 residues. The CDR3 DNA reads TGTGCCAGCAGCGGACACTCTAGCACAGATACGCAGTATTTT. Translation: CASSGHSSTDTQYF.

The J gene is TRBJ1-4, the V gene TRBV5-1; D perhaps matches TRBD1 (5 bases). Germline-derived CDR1 and CDR2 are SGHRS and YFSETQ. The CDR3 is made up of 15 amino acids. V was shortened by 3 bases and J by 0 bases, with 9 bases between the two germline ends. In DNA form, the CDR3 reads TGCGCCAGCAGCTCCGGACACGCAACTAATGAAAAACTGTTTTTT. Protein sequence: CASSSGHATNEKLFF.

V is TRBV19 and J is TRBJ1-4; 8 bases are a match to TRBD1. V gave up 8 bases and J gave up 6 bases; unmatched junction bases: 5. The germline gives CDR1 LNHDA, CDR2 SQIVND (reference sequence). This CDR3 is built from 13 residues. The CDR3 is CASLGQGHEKLFF. The CDR3 DNA reads as TGTGCCAGTCTTGGACAGGGCCATGAAAAACTGTTTTTT.

This rearrangement joins TRBV3-1 (or the pseudogene TRBV3-2) to TRBJ2-1, with 7 bases aligning to TRBD2. This CDR3 has 12 residues. Germline V CDR1 and CDR2: LGHDT, YNNKEL (reference sequence). V shed 3 bases and J 10 bases; nucleotides not matched to a gene: 3. CDR3 bases: TGTGCCAGCAGCCAGACGGGAGGCGAGCAGTTCTTC. It codes for CASSQTGGEQFF.

The V and J genes are TRBV5-1 and TRBJ1-1; 8 positions agree with TRBD1. Germline V gene sequence: CDR1 SGHRS, CDR2 YFSETQ. The CDR3 sequence is 16 residues long. Trimming at V came to 7 bases and at J to 1 base, leaving 12 bases not matched to a gene. The CDR3 reads CASVEFPGQANTEAFF. The CDR3 bases are TGCGCCAGCGTCGAGTTCCCGGGACAGGCGAACACTGAAGCTTTCTTT.

The V call is TRBV30, the J call TRBJ1-2, with TRBD1 identical over 8 bases. The germline CDR1 and CDR2 sequences are GTSNPN and SVGIG (reference sequence). The ends lost 2 bases at V and 4 bases at J; junction bases unmatched: 6. The length of the CDR3 is 14 residues. The CDR3, as DNA: TGTGCCTGGAGTCCCGCAGGGGGCTTCTATGGCTACACCTTC. Residues: CAWSPAGGFYGYTF.

The CDR3 DNA sequence: TGTGCCACCCGGGGACGGGAGGCCACTGAAGCTTTCTTT. Encoded protein: CATRGREATEAFF. The genes are TRBV19 and TRBJ1-1, with D possibly matching TRBD1 (5 bases). V lost 10 bases and J lost 4, with 16 bases in between. This CDR3 region has 13 residues. In germline, CDR1 is LNHDA, CDR2 SQIVND (reference sequence).

V gene TRBV24-1 combines with J gene TRBJ2-1; TRBD2 might be the D (6 bases). Germline values: CDR1 KGHDR, CDR2 SFDVKD. CDR3 length: 15 residues. Trimming took off 3 bases at V and 0 bases at J, with 8 bases between the two ends. The CDR3 sequence: CATSDPRGSYNEQFF. CDR3 nucleotides: TGTGCCACCAGTGATCCGCGGGGCTCCTACAATGAGCAGTTCTTC.

The chain links TRBV6-2 or TRBV6-3 to TRBJ1-2, with 12 bases identical to TRBD1. V lost 5 bases to trimming and J lost 8 bases; unmatched junction nucleotides: 12. This CDR3 is 16 amino acids long. In germline, CDR1 is MNHEY, CDR2 SVGEGT. The DNA of the CDR3 is TGTGCCAGCAGTCTAGGGACAGGGGGCAATTTGGAAGGCTACACCTTC. Encoded protein: CASSLGTGGNLEGYTF.

The chain couples TRBV21-1 to TRBJ2-7; the D call of TRBD1 is as the table states it, not checked on the DNA. TRBV21-1 corresponds to a pseudogene. This CDR3 contains 14 residues. The CDR3 DNA reads TGTGCCAGCAGCAAAGGTGGCAGAACCTACGAGCAGTACGTC. Protein product: CASSKGGRTYEQYV.

The CDR3 DNA reads TGTGCCAGCAGCTTCTCGGAGAGCTCCTACAATGAGCAGTTCTTC. Amino acids: CASSFSESSYNEQFF. The chain has TRBV11-2 and TRBJ2-1; D gene uncertain. Germline V gives CDR1 SGHAT, CDR2 FQNNGV. V was shortened by 3 bases and J by 0 bases, with 9 bases between the two germline ends. The CDR3 spans 15 residues. Full variable domain (rest looked up from reference TRBV11-2 and TRBJ2-1): EAGVAQSPRYKIIEKRQSVAFWCNPISGHATLYWYQQILGQGPKLLIQFQNNGVVDDSQLPKDRFSAERLKGVDSTLKIQPAKLEDSAVYLCASSFSESSYNEQFFGPGTRLTVL.

The J gene is TRBJ2-1, the V gene TRBV7-3; D might be TRBD1 (5 bases). The germline V gene has CDR1 SGHTA and CDR2 FQGTGA. V shed 2 bases and J shed 6 bases, with 14 bases lying between them. The CDR3 contains 15 residues. Here the CDR3 reads CASSLQPGLGNEQFF. Here the CDR3 DNA reads TGTGCCAGCAGCTTACAGCCAGGGTTGGGCAATGAGCAGTTCTTC.

The V gene is TRBV19, the J gene TRBJ2-1, with TRBD2 matching over 10 bases. J gave up 6 bases and V 0 bases, and 5 bases lay outside the gene matches. Germline V gene lookup returns CDR1 LNHDA and CDR2 SQIVND (reference sequence). The CDR3 loop spans 16 amino acids. The CDR3 here is CASSIDGSGRANEQFF. In DNA form, the CDR3 reads TGTGCCAGTAGTATAGACGGCAGCGGGAGGGCCAATGAGCAGTTCTTC.

Remarks on this clone: At one end, the junction sequence differs from germline, possibly due to a read error. V usage is TRBV5-1 and J usage is TRBJ1-1; 7 nucleotides align to TRBD1. Germline lookup yields CDR1 SGHRS and CDR2 YFSETQ. The CDR3 length is 13 residues. As DNA, the CDR3 is TGTGCCAGCAGCCCCGGGACAGCAATTGAAGCTTTCTTT. It yields the protein CASSPGTAIEAFF.

Remarks on this clone: Germline is not matched at one junction end, which may reflect a read error. This chain links TRBV5-1 with TRBJ1-2; D unclear. Per the germline V gene, CDR1 is SGHRS and CDR2 is YFSETQ. This CDR3 contains 13 residues. CDR3 DNA: TGTGCCAGCAGCTTGGAGTCCAGTAACGGCTACACCTTC. Encoded protein: CASSLESSNGYTF. Looking up the rest from reference TRBV5-1 and TRBJ1-2 gives the full variable domain: KAGVTQTPRYLIKTRGQQVTLSCSPISGHRSVSWYQQTPGQGLQFLFEYFSETQRNKGNFPGRFSGRQFSNSRSEMNVSTLELGDSALYLCASSLESSNGYTFGSGTRLTVV.

This chain joins TRBV19 and TRBJ2-2, with TRBD2 identical over 8 bases. This CDR3 comprises 14 residues. Trimming at V came to 9 bases and at J to 6 bases, leaving 9 bases not matched to a gene. The germline V gene has CDR1 LNHDA and CDR2 SQIVND (reference sequence). This chain's CDR3 is CASSTGGIAGELFF. The CDR3 DNA reads TGTGCCAGCTCAACGGGGGGGATAGCCGGGGAGCTGTTTTTT.

This clone was seen just once. At one of its ends the junction is not consistent with the germline gene, which may arise from a read error. V and J are TRBV5-1 and TRBJ2-1; TRBD2 is a possible D gene (5 bases). The CDR3 spans 14 residues. Germline lookup yields CDR1 SGHRS and CDR2 YFSETQ. The CDR3 nucleotides are TGTGCCAGCAACGGGGAGAGCTCCTACAATGAGCAGTTCTTC. This encodes CASNGESSYNEQFF. Variable domain in full (rest from reference TRBV5-1 and TRBJ2-1): KAGVTQTPRYLIKTRGQQVTLSCSPISGHRSVSWYQQTPGQGLQFLFEYFSETQRNKGNFPGRFSGRQFSNSRSEMNVSTLELGDSALYLCASNGESSYNEQFFGPGTRLTVL.

The CDR3 bases are TGCAGCGGCCGGGGGACAGACTATGGCTACACCTTC. Residues: CSGRGTDYGYTF. The chain combines TRBV29-1 with TRBJ1-2; 7 positions agree with TRBD1. CDR1 and CDR2 (germline): SQVTM, ANQGSEA. The CDR3 loop spans 12 amino acids. V shed 7 bases, J shed 3 bases, and the junction held 5 bases outside the gene matches.

Worth noting for this clone: One end of the junction does not line up with germline, which may come from a read error. The V call is TRBV7-7, the J call TRBJ2-1, with D perhaps matching TRBD2 (5 bases). This CDR3 contains 16 residues. The germline gives CDR1 SSHAT, CDR2 FNYEAQ (reference sequence). The CDR3: CASSGSTERTYNEQFF. CDR3 coding DNA: TGTGCTAGCAGCGGATCAACCGAGCGGACTTACAATGAGCAGTTCTTC.

V usage is TRBV7-9 and J usage is TRBJ1-4, with D perhaps TRBD1 (5 bases). Germline CDR1 reads SEHNR; CDR2 reads FQNEAQ (reference sequence). Trimming cost V 5 bases and J 1 base, with 8 bases left between them. This CDR3 spans 14 amino acids. The DNA for the CDR3 is TGTGCCAGCAGCCCCGGGGGAACTAATGAAAAACTGTTTTTT. This translates into CASSPGGTNEKLFF.

The rearrangement links TRBV6-5 to TRBJ2-5; TRBD2 is a possible D gene (8 bases). Trimming left V 6 bases short and J 8 bases short, with 16 bases between. Germline loops: CDR1 MNHEY, CDR2 SVGAGI. The CDR3 spans 13 residues. CDR3 residues: CASSGRGLETQYF. In DNA form, the CDR3 reads TGTGCCAGCAGCGGGAGGGGGCTCGAAACCCAGTACTTC.

The rearrangement uses TRBV7-6 and TRBJ1-2, with a tentative D call TRBD1 (5 bases). The CDR3 runs 14 residues. CDR1 and CDR2 (germline): SGHVS, FNYEAQ. V was trimmed by 5 bases and J by 2 bases, leaving 12 bases between them. CDR3: CASSPVQGNYGYTF. Written as DNA, the CDR3 is TGTGCCAGCAGCCCGGTGCAGGGCAACTATGGCTACACCTTC.

The rearrangement uses TRBV2 and TRBJ1-2; possible D gene TRBD1, 5 bases. This CDR3 comprises 14 residues. V was clipped by 7 bases and J by 1 base, with 13 bases between them. Germline V gives CDR1 SNHLY, CDR2 FYNNEI. Here the CDR3 DNA reads TGTGCCAGCATTCGGGGGGAGGGTAACTATGGCTACACCTTC. This encodes CASIRGEGNYGYTF.

This clone appeared once. This chain uses TRBV4-3 with TRBJ2-1; tentative D call: TRBD2 (6 bases). Trimming stripped 0 bases from V and 0 bases from J, with 18 bases between. This CDR3 is built from 19 residues. CDR1 and CDR2 from the germline V gene are LGHNA and YSLEER. The chain's CDR3 is CASSQERVGRGSSYNEQFF. The CDR3 nucleotides are TGCGCCAGCAGCCAAGAGCGGGTTGGGCGGGGAAGCTCCTACAATGAGCAGTTCTTC.

This rearrangement joins TRBV6-5 to TRBJ1-6, with no clear D. CDR3 size: 12 residues. CDR1 is MNHEY and CDR2 is SVGAGI in the germline V gene. V gave up 5 bases and J gave up 7 bases, with 6 bases separating them. In DNA, the CDR3 is TGTGCCAGCAGTCTTCAGAATTCACCCCTCCACTTT. Translation: CASSLQNSPLHF.

The chain is built from TRBV6-5 and TRBJ2-2; 8 bases map to TRBD2. Germline V CDR1 and CDR2: MNHEY, SVGAGI. The CDR3 contains 14 residues. V lost 7 bases and J lost 6; bases outside the gene matches: 7. As DNA, the CDR3 is TGTGCCAGCATCACCCGGGGGGGGTCCGGGGAGCTGTTTTTT. Its protein product is CASITRGGSGELFF.

The chain recombines TRBV3-1 (or the pseudogene TRBV3-2) with TRBJ2-2; 8 nucleotides agree with TRBD1. The CDR3 contains 16 residues. The V segment lost 0 bases and the J segment 4 bases; nucleotides outside the gene matches: 4. CDR1 LGHDT and CDR2 YNNKEL come from the germline V gene (reference sequence). The DNA for the CDR3 is TGTGCCAGCAGCCAAGAAGGGGGACAGGTCACCGGGGAGCTGTTTTTT. This encodes CASSQEGGQVTGELFF.

The J gene is TRBJ1-1, the V gene TRBV5-8; D call uncertain. Germline assignment: CDR1 SGHTS and CDR2 YDEGEE. V shed 5 bases and J shed 3 bases, with 11 bases lying between them. This CDR3 is built from 13 residues. CDR3 amino acids: CASSRRWDTEAFF. DNA of the CDR3: TGTGCCAGCAGTCGCAGGTGGGACACTGAAGCTTTCTTT.